Given below is one TCR beta chain in context. The CDR3 is 16 amino acids. Trimming at V came to 0 bases and at J to 5 bases, leaving 9 bases not matched to a gene. Germline assignment: CDR1 SGHAT and CDR2 FQNNGV. The protocol was immunoSEQ multiplex PCR, while the TCRdb copy is restricted to in-frame clones and leaves out a portion. The data contain approximately 700,000 clones, 73% of them singletons. The data were obtained in a study of shared clonotypes between healthy human individuals. This receptor was taken from a woman in her thirties in good health. The rearrangement links TRBV11-2 to TRBJ1-1, with TRBD1 matching 7 bases. Specimen: memory CD4+ T cells sorted from blood. Subset given: CD45RA-negative fraction. CDR3 residues: CASSLDRTATGTEAFF. For the CDR3, the DNA is TGTGCCAGCAGCTTAGACCGCACGGCGACAGGGACTGAAGCTTTCTTT.